This is a list of T cell receptor beta chains from one sample in a study of STAT5B mutations in CD4+ large granular lymphocyte leukemia. The repertoire was sequenced with immunoSEQ multiplex PCR; TCRdb's copy has only in-frame clones and lacks some. The sample carries about 33,000 clones, about four fifths recorded once. Sequenced input: CD4+ T cells from blood buffy coats. Receptors originate from a human donor in good health. CDR3s include the opening cysteine and the closing phenylalanine or tryptophan. A D gene is named only where the DNA matches it firmly. Rows may omit the clone size; those that give it use once, few, many or a size class.

>TRBV9|TRBJ2-3|NA|NA
TGTGCCAGCAGCGCTGAAGGCGATACGCAGTATTTT
CASSAEGDTQYF
>TRBV7-9|TRBJ2-7|NA|NA
TGTGCCAGCAGCTTAACACTAGAATCCTACGAGCAGTACTTC
CASSLTLESYEQYF
>TRBV5-4|TRBJ2-3|TRBD2|NA
TGTGCCAGCAGCTTGTTGAGGACTAGCGGGGGGAGCACAGATACGCAGTATTTT
CASSLLRTSGGSTDTQYF
>TRBV6-5|TRBJ2-3|NA|NA
TGTGCCAGCAGTTACGACCGGACAGATACGCAGTATTTT
CASSYDRTDTQYF
>TRBV7-9|TRBJ2-2|NA|NA
TGTGCCAGCAGCTTAGTCTTGGGGGCCCCCGGGGAGCTGTTTTTT
CASSLVLGAPGELFF
>TRBV6-1|TRBJ2-4|NA|NA
TGTGCCAGCAGTCCGGAGAGAGTCAAAAACATTCAGTACTTC
CASSPERVKNIQYF
>TRBV2|TRBJ1-5|TRBD1|few
TGTGCCAGCAGCGACAGGGATGGCAATCAGCCCCAGCATTTT
CASSDRDGNQPQHF
>TRBV15|TRBJ2-4|NA|NA
TGTGCCACCAGCAGAGATCCGGGCCCTGAAAACATTCAGTACTTC
CATSRDPGPENIQYF
>TRBV10-3|TRBJ2-1|TRBD2|once
TGTGCCATCAGTGAGCTACGGGAGGGCAATGAGCAGTTCTTC
CAISELREGNEQFF
>TRBV2|TRBJ2-4|TRBD2|NA
TGTGCCAGCAGCCTGACTAGCGGGAGGACCAAAAACATTCAGTACTTC
CASSLTSGRTKNIQYF
>TRBV6-5|TRBJ2-3|NA|NA
TGTGCCAGCAGTTACTCGAGAGGGTTCGAGAATACGCAGTATTTT
CASSYSRGFENTQYF
>TRBV4-2|TRBJ1-1|NA|NA
TGTGCCAGCAGCCAAGCTTTAACTCTAGGGACCACTGAAGCTTTCTTT
CASSQALTLGTTEAFF
>TRBV9|TRBJ2-3|TRBD2|NA
TGTGCCAGCAGTGCAGGACTAGCGGGAGTTCTAGATACGCAGTATTTT
CASSAGLAGVLDTQYF
>TRBV6-1|TRBJ1-6|TRBD1|NA
TGTGCCAGCAGTGAAGGACAGGGGTCGGGTAATTCACCCCTCCACTTT
CASSEGQGSGNSPLHF
>TRBV11-3|TRBJ2-3|TRBD2|NA
TGTGCCAGCAGCTTAGGACTTGCTAGCGGGAGAGGCACAGATACGCAGTATTTT
CASSLGLASGRGTDTQYF
>TRBV7-6|TRBJ2-2|NA|NA
TGTGCCAGCAGCTTAGAGGCAGCGAACACCGGGGAGCTGTTTTTT
CASSLEAANTGELFF
>TRBV4-3|TRBJ2-2|NA|NA
TGCGCCAGCAGCCTAGCGGCCGGGGAGCTGTTTTTT
CASSLAAGELFF
>TRBV27|TRBJ2-2|TRBD1|NA
TGTGCCAGCAGCCGGCAGGGGGCCCAAACGGTCGGGGAGCTGTTTTTT
CASSRQGAQTVGELFF
>TRBV28|TRBJ2-2|NA|NA
TGTGCCAGCAGTTTATCGGCATTGAACACCGGGGAGCTGTTTTTT
CASSLSALNTGELFF
>TRBV10-3|TRBJ1-1|NA|NA
TGTGCCATCAGAGGGGATCCCGAGAACACTGAAGCTTTCTTT
CAIRGDPENTEAFF
>TRBV27|TRBJ2-3|TRBD2|NA
TGTGCCAGCAGTTTGGGAGGGATCCCAGATACGCAGTATTTT
CASSLGGIPDTQYF
>TRBV2|TRBJ2-1|NA|NA
TGTGCCAGCGGGCGCGACTACAATGAGCAGTTCTTC
CASGRDYNEQFF
>TRBV19|TRBJ1-5|TRBD1|NA
TGTGCCAGTAGTCGGGACAGCCAGCCCCAGCATTTT
CASSRDSQPQHF
>TRBV15|TRBJ2-7|NA|NA
TGTGCCACCAGCAGAGATCGCTCCTACGAGCAGTACTTC
CATSRDRSYEQYF
>TRBV7-2|TRBJ1-4|NA|NA
TGTGCCAGCAGCTTAAGCTACCGGGACACTCAAGGGAAACTGTTTTTT
CASSLSYRDTQGKLFF
>TRBV10-3|TRBJ2-3|NA|NA
TGTGCCATCAGCCGACTAGGCAGCACAGATACGCAGTATTTT
CAISRLGSTDTQYF
>TRBV4-2|TRBJ2-1|TRBD2|NA
TGTGCCAGCAGCCAGGGACTAGCGGGAGATCGGGACAATGAGCAGTTCTTC
CASSQGLAGDRDNEQFF
>TRBV5-1|TRBJ1-5|NA|few
TGCGCCAGCAGCTTGGCCACAGGGTCAGGCCAGCCCCAGCATTTT
CASSLATGSGQPQHF
>TRBV7-2|TRBJ1-5|NA|NA
TGTGCCAGCAGCTTAGTCGGGGGGCGAAACAATCAGCCCCAGCATTTT
CASSLVGGRNNQPQHF
>TRBV18|TRBJ1-2|NA|NA
TGTGCCAGCTCACCAACCGCTGGGGATGGCTACACCTTC
CASSPTAGDGYTF
>TRBV6-5|TRBJ2-1|NA|NA
TGTGCCAGCAGTTACTCCGACGGCTACAATGAGCAGTTCTTC
CASSYSDGYNEQFF
>TRBV10-3|TRBJ2-1|TRBD2|NA
TGTGCCATCGCGTATGGGACTAGCGGGTCTGAGCAGTTCTTC
CAIAYGTSGSEQFF
>TRBV6-4|TRBJ1-4|NA|NA
TGTGCCAGCACCCCCCGTGGGGTCGACTCGTTTTTT
CASTPRGVDSFF
>TRBV2|TRBJ2-7|NA|NA
TGTGCCAGCAAGGAAAGAACCTACGAGCAGTACTTC
CASKERTYEQYF
>TRBV18|TRBJ2-7|TRBD2|NA
TGTGCCAGCTCACCATTATTAATACTAGCGGGGGTGCAACCTGCCTACGAGCAGTACTTC
CASSPLLILAGVQPAYEQYF
>TRBV7-9|TRBJ2-2|NA|NA
TGTGCCAGCAGCCCACCTGGGGCAGGGGACACCGGGGAGCTGTTTTTT
CASSPPGAGDTGELFF
>TRBV2|TRBJ1-6|NA|NA
TGTGCCAGCAGGATACATAATTCACCCCTCCACTTT
CASRIHNSPLHF
>TRBV4-3|TRBJ2-5|TRBD2|NA
TGCGCCAGCAGCCAAGACACTAGCGGGAGGCGGGAGACCCAGTACTTC
CASSQDTSGRRETQYF
>TRBV7-2|TRBJ1-4|NA|NA
TGTGCCAGCAGCTTTTCAGGGTCAGCCGGATCTGAAAAACTGTTTTTT
CASSFSGSAGSEKLFF
>TRBV5-1|TRBJ1-4|NA|NA
TGCGCCAGCAGCTTGGGACAGACGACTAATGAAAAACTGTTTTTT
CASSLGQTTNEKLFF
>TRBV7-9|TRBJ1-4|TRBD1|NA
TGTGCCAGCAGCCCCCGACAGGGGGGAAATGAAAAACTGTTTTTT
CASSPRQGGNEKLFF
>TRBV4-2|TRBJ1-2|NA|NA
TGTGCCAGCAGCCAAGGTTGGGGGGACTATGGCTACACCTTC
CASSQGWGDYGYTF
>TRBV19|TRBJ2-2|NA|few
TGTGCCAGTAGTAGGTCCGGGGAGCTGTTTTTT
CASSRSGELFF
>TRBV6-1|TRBJ2-3|TRBD1|NA
TGTGCCAGCAGTGAGCGGTCACAGGGGTTCACAGATACGCAGTATTTT
CASSERSQGFTDTQYF
>TRBV5-4|TRBJ1-2|NA|once
TGTGCCAGCAGGCTTGGGGGGGACCCCATCTATGGCTACACCTTC
CASRLGGDPIYGYTF
>TRBV9|TRBJ2-3|NA|NA
TGTGCCAGCAGCGCCCTAGCGGATACGCAGTATTTT
CASSALADTQYF
>TRBV7-8|TRBJ2-7|TRBD2|NA
TGTGCCAGCAGCTCCCTAGCGGGAGCATACGAGCAGTACTTC
CASSSLAGAYEQYF